Listed below are T cell receptor beta chains from one sample, sequenced in a study of T cell responses to AZD1222 COVID-19 vaccine. Clones were read by immunoSEQ multiplex PCR, and TCRdb kept only the in-frame ones, dropping some. The table records more than 150,000 clones, 85% to 90% of them present only once. The sequences come from peripheral blood, collected 28 days after the second AZD1222 dose. These receptors were obtained from an adult who received the AZD1222 COVID-19 vaccine. Both conserved end residues are part of each CDR3. Fields, in order: clone size, V gene, J gene, D gene, CDR3 DNA, CDR3 protein. A D gene is named only where the DNA matches it firmly. Expanded clones are given a class, and other clones once, few, many or no size at all.

>-|TRBV18|TRBJ1-3|TRBD1
TGTGCCAGCTCGCAGACAGGGGCAAGAAACACCATATATTTT
CASSQTGARNTIYF
>-|TRBV7-8|TRBJ2-3|TRBD1
TGTGCCAGCAGCCGACAGGGTTCAGATACGCAGTATTTT
CASSRQGSDTQYF
>-|TRBV5-6|TRBJ1-1|-
TGTGCCAGCAGCTTGGGAGGGTTGAGGACTGAAGCTTTCTTT
CASSLGGLRTEAFF
>-|TRBV11-1|TRBJ2-7|-
TGTGCCAGCAGCTTAGGTGTGGGACCTTCCTACGAGCAGTACTTC
CASSLGVGPSYEQYF
>-|TRBV6-5|TRBJ2-1|TRBD2
TGTGCCAGCACCGACGGGGCTAGCGGGAGGGGTGAGCAGTTCTTC
CASTDGASGRGEQFF
>-|TRBV27|TRBJ1-4|-
TGTGCCAGCACCTACGGGGGTCCTAATGAAAAACTGTTTTTT
CASTYGGPNEKLFF
>-|TRBV5-1|TRBJ1-6|-
TGCGCCAGCAGCCCGGACATTCGTAATTCACCCCTCCACTTT
CASSPDIRNSPLHF
>-|TRBV5-1|TRBJ2-2|-
TGCGCCAGCAGCTTGGTTCCGGGCGCCGGGGAGCTGTTTTTT
CASSLVPGAGELFF
>-|TRBV7-2|TRBJ1-5|-
TGTGCCAGCAGCTTAAAGCTTTTGGGTCTCCCGCCCCAGCATTTT
CASSLKLLGLPPQHF
>once|TRBV6-5|TRBJ1-2|-
TGTGCCAGCAGGGGGTTCGCAGGTACCTATGGCTACACCTTC
CASRGFAGTYGYTF
>-|TRBV9|TRBJ1-6|-
TGTGCCAGCAGCGAAGCCAACAGAGATAATTCACCCCTCCACTTT
CASSEANRDNSPLHF
>-|TRBV5-4|TRBJ1-2|-
TGTGCCAGCAGCACGGACAGTTATGGCTACACCTTC
CASSTDSYGYTF
>-|TRBV5-1|TRBJ2-1|TRBD2
TGCGCCAGCACCCTCAGCGGGGGCTCCTACAATGAGCAGTTCTTC
CASTLSGGSYNEQFF
>-|TRBV6-1|TRBJ1-5|-
TGTGCCAGCAGTGATATCGGGGGGGGCTCGGGGAATCAGCCCCAGCATTTT
CASSDIGGGSGNQPQHF
>-|TRBV19|TRBJ2-7|-
TGTGCCAGTAGTACTCAGGGGTCTGCGGCCTACGAGCAGTACTTC
CASSTQGSAAYEQYF
>-|TRBV5-5|TRBJ2-7|TRBD1
TGTGCCAGCAGCGCTAAGACAGGGGGCGACTACGAGCAGTACTTC
CASSAKTGGDYEQYF
>-|TRBV24-1|TRBJ2-5|-
TGTGCCACCAGTGACCCGGGGGGCGCAAGGGGAGAGACCCAGTACTTC
CATSDPGGARGETQYF
>-|TRBV4-3|TRBJ1-5|-
TGCGCCAGCAGCCAAGATCGGGGTCAACATCAGCCCCAGCATTTT
CASSQDRGQHQPQHF
>-|TRBV30|TRBJ2-1|-
TGTGCCTGGAGTGTTGGTAATGAGCAGTTCTTC
CAWSVGNEQFF
>-|TRBV5-4|TRBJ2-1|-
TGTGCCAGCAGCTCAAGGAGGGGGGATGAGCAGTTCTTC
CASSSRRGDEQFF
>-|TRBV9|TRBJ2-7|TRBD2
TGTGCCAGCAGCGGAGGGCCGTCAGGCGGGAGGGACGAGCAGTACTTC
CASSGGPSGGRDEQYF
>-|TRBV11-2|TRBJ2-2|-
TGTGCCAGCGGGGGGCGCGCTACGAACACCGGGGAGCTGTTTTTT
CASGGRATNTGELFF
>few|TRBV29-1|TRBJ2-7|TRBD1
TGCAGCGTTGACGCAAACAGGGGTTACGAGCAGTACTTC
CSVDANRGYEQYF
>-|TRBV2|TRBJ1-6|TRBD1
TGTGCCAGCAGTACCGGACAGGGTAATTCACCCCTCCACTTT
CASSTGQGNSPLHF
>-|TRBV2|TRBJ1-5|-
TGTGCCAGCGTAAGACAGACGAATCAGCCCCAGCATTTT
CASVRQTNQPQHF
>few|TRBV21-1|TRBJ2-1|-
TGTGCCAGCAGCAAAGGGGGGCGGCGCTCTCAGTTCTTC
CASSKGGRRSQFF
>once|TRBV6-1|TRBJ2-7|-
TGTGCCAGCAGTGAAATGGAAGGGACAACCTACGAGCAGTACTTC
CASSEMEGTTYEQYF
>few|TRBV7-2|TRBJ2-1|TRBD2
TGTGCCAGCAGCCTAGCGGGAGGGCCCCAAAATGAGCAGTTCTTC
CASSLAGGPQNEQFF
>once|TRBV2|TRBJ1-5|-
TGTGCCAGCAGTGATGGGGGGTACGGCAATCAGCCCCAGCATTTT
CASSDGGYGNQPQHF
>-|TRBV28|TRBJ1-2|TRBD1
TGTGCCAGCTCGGACAGGAACTATGGCTACACCTTC
CASSDRNYGYTF
>-|TRBV5-6|TRBJ2-7|-
TGTGCCAGCAGCTTGGTGGGACCCTACGAGCAGTACTTC
CASSLVGPYEQYF
>-|TRBV7-6|TRBJ2-7|-
TGTGCCAGCAGCTTAGCCCCTACGGCGGACGAGCAGTACTTC
CASSLAPTADEQYF
>-|TRBV19|TRBJ1-5|-
TGTGCCAGTCGTCGTGAGTTGAGCAATCAGCCCCAGCATTTT
CASRRELSNQPQHF
>-|TRBV3-1/TRBV3-2|TRBJ2-4|-
TGTGCCAGCAGCCAAGGCTCGGGTATGAACATTCAGTACTTC
CASSQGSGMNIQYF